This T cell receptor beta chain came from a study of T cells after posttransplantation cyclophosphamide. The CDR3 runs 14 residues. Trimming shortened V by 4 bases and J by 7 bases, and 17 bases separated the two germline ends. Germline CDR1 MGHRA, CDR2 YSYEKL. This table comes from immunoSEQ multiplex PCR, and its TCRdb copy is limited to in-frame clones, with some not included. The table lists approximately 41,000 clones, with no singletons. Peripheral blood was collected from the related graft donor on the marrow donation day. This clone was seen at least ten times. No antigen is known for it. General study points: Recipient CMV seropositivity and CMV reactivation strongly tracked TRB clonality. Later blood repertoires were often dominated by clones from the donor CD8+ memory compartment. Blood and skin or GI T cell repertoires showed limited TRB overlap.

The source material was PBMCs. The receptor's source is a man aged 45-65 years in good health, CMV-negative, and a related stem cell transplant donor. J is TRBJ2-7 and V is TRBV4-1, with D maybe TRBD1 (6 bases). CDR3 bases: TGCGCCAGCAGCCCCAGACAGGACCTAAGGGAGCAGTACTTC. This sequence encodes CASSPRQDLREQYF.